Detailed here is one TCR beta chain. The authors distributed each subset's genomic DNA evenly over several immunoSEQ plates. In the source study's methods: Owing to the provision of junction-only sequences devoid of quality scores by immunoSEQ, filtering differed. Method: immunoSEQ multiplex PCR; TCRdb's copy keeps in-frame clones and lacks some. Clone size and V and J calls were adopted from that table, with D and trimming inferred from the DNA. The sample lists more than 1.2 million clones, around 98.5% occurring once. This sample stems from a study of shared clonotypes between healthy human individuals. Overall study: Donors consisted of two women and a few men between 18 and 49.

The CDR3 totals 19 residues. The V gene's germline CDR1 is LNHDA and CDR2 SQIVND (reference sequence). J lost 0 bases, V lost 5 bases, and 8 bases had no gene match. The receptor was derived from a man aged 30 to 45 in good health. The chain employs TRBV19 and TRBJ2-1, with TRBD2 matching over 15 bases. The material sequenced was naive CD4+ T cells sorted from blood. Documented subset: CD45RA+ positively selected. CDR3 DNA: TGTGCCAGTAGTCGCGGACTAGCGGGAGGGCCAAGCTCCTACAATGAGCAGTTCTTC. Encoded protein: CASSRGLAGGPSSYNEQFF.